Shown below are 3 T cell receptor beta chains from a single sample sequenced in a study of cytomegalovirus exposure and HLA in healthy donors. PCR primers comprised 60 Vbeta and 13 Jbeta primers. The repertoire was sequenced with immunoSEQ multiplex PCR; TCRdb's copy has only in-frame clones and lacks some. The table has about 200,000 clones, around 85% seen once. The sequenced sample consisted of PBMCs. Receptor source: a woman between 45 and 65 years old in good health and CMV-seronegative.

The chain recombines TRBV28 with TRBJ1-6, with TRBD1 matching over 7 bases. Germline loops: CDR1 MDHEN, CDR2 SYDVKM. The CDR3 sequence is 15 residues long. The V gene end was trimmed by 5 bases and the J gene end by 5 bases; junction bases not matched to a gene: 6. The CDR3 loop is CASSPSTGNNSPLHF. Written as DNA, the CDR3 is TGTGCCAGCAGTCCTTCGACAGGGAATAATTCACCCCTCCACTTT.

Here the CDR3 DNA reads TGTGCCAGCAGCGTAGGTCAGCGAACCTACGAGCAGTACTTC. It translates to CASSVGQRTYEQYF. The chain couples TRBV9 to TRBJ2-7; D unclear. Trimming took 0 bases from V and 2 from J, leaving 9 bases between them. CDR3 length equals 14 residues. The germline gives CDR1 SGDLS, CDR2 YYNGEE.

This rearrangement joins TRBV6-5 to TRBJ2-7, with 10 positions matching TRBD1. The CDR3 has 15 amino acids. V lost 6 bases to trimming and J lost 4 bases; unmatched junction nucleotides: 9. Germline loops: CDR1 MNHEY, CDR2 SVGAGI. The CDR3 loop reads CASSLDRGRAYEQYF. The CDR3 bases are TGTGCCAGCAGCTTAGACAGGGGGCGTGCGTACGAGCAGTACTTC.